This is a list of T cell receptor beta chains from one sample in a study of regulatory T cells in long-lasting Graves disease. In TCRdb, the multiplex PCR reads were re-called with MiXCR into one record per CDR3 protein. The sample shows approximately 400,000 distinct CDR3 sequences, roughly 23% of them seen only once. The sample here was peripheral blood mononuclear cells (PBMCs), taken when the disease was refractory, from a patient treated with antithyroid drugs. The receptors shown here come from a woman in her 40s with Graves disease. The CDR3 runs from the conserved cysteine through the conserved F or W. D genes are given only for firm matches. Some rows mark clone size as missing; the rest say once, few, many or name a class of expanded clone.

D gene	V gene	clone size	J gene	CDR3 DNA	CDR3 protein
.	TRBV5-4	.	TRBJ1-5	TGTGCCAGCAGCTTGGATTCAGGGCCCAATCAGCCCCAGCATTTT	CASSLDSGPNQPQHF
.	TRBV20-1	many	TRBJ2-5	TGCAGTGCTCGGCGCCAAGAGACCCAGTACTTC	CSARRQETQYF
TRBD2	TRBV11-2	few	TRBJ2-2	TGTGCCAGCAGCCTGGGACTAGCGGCAGAAGCCCGTTTT	CASSLGLAAEARF
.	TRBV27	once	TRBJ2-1	TGTGCCAGCAGTTTACCCCCAAAAGGGAGTGAGCAGTTCTTC	CASSLPPKGSEQFF
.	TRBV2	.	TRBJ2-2	TGTGCCACCTCCGGACAAGGACACTCCACCGGGGAGCTGTTTTTT	CATSGQGHSTGELFF
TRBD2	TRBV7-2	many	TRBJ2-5	TGTGCCAGCAGCTTGGGGGGAGCGGGGCAAGAGACCCAGTACTTC	CASSLGGAGQETQYF
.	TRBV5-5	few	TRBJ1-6	TGTGCCAGCAGCGAGGGACCGATCAGAAATTCACCCCTCCACTTT	CASSEGPIRNSPLHF
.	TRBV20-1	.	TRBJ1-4	TGCAGTGCTAGAGCATTAACAAGGGGAAGGGAAAAACTGTTTTTT	CSARALTRGREKLFF
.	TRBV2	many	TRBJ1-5	TGTGCCATCAGCAGGGCAGGGATGGCTCAGCCCCAGCATTTT	CAISRAGMAQPQHF
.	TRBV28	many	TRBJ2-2	TGTGCCAGCAAGAAATTTTACACCGGGGAGCTGTTTTTT	CASKKFYTGELFF
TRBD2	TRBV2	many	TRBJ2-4	TGTGCCAGCAGTGAATTCAGCGGGAGAACAGACATTCAGTACTTC	CASSEFSGRTDIQYF
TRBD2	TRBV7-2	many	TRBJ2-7	TGTGCCAGCAGCCGCCGGACTAGCGGGAGCTACGAGCAGTACTTC	CASSRRTSGSYEQYF
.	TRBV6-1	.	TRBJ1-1	TGTGCCAGCAGCCACGAGTACACTGAAGCTTTCTTT	CASSHEYTEAFF
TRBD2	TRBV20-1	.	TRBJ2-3	TGCAGTGCCCTTGGACTAGCAGATACGCAGTATTTT	CSALGLADTQYF
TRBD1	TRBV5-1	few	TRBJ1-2	TGCGCCAGCAGCCCAACCGGGACAGGGACAGGCTACACCTTC	CASSPTGTGTGYTF